The T cell receptor (beta chain) described here comes from a study of cytomegalovirus exposure and HLA in healthy donors. General study results and limits: A few V segments could not be told apart, such as TRBV6-2 and TRBV6-3, and were left out. Rates of TCR association differed by HLA locus in a later analysis, with DRB1 highest and HLA-C lowest.

This clone was found a few times. The antigen is unknown. The CDR3 extends over 13 amino acids. CDR1 and CDR2 (germline): MDHEN, SYDVKM. The V end was cut by 6 bases, the J end by 2 bases, with 8 bases between. In the PCR, 60 Vbeta and 13 Jbeta primers were used. TCRdb's table, derived via immunoSEQ multiplex PCR, lists solely in-frame clones and lacks some. The table has over 95,000 clones, 77% seen once; the top ten hold roughly 9.8%. The sample was PBMCs. The chain is built from TRBV28 and TRBJ1-3; no firm D call. This sequence was found in a man between 35 and 55 years old in good health and CMV-seropositive. The CDR3 protein is CASRTPAGNTIYF. The CDR3 DNA is TGTGCCAGCAGAACCCCAGCTGGAAACACCATATATTTT.